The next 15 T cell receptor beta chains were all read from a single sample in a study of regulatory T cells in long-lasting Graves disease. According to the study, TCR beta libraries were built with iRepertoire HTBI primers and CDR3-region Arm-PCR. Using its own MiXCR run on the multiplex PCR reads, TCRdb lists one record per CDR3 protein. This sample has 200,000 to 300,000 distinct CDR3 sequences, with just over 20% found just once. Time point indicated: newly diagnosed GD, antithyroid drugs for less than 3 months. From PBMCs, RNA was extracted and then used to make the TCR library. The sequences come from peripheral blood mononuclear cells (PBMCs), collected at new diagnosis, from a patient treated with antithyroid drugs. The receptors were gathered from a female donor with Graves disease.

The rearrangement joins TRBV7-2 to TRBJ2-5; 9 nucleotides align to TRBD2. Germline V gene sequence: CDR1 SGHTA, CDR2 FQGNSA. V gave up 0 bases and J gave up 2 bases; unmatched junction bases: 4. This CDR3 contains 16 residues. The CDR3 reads CASSLASSGIQETQYF. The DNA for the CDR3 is TGTGCCAGCAGCTTAGCGTCTAGCGGGATTCAAGAGACCCAGTACTTC. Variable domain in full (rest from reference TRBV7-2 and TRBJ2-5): GAGVSQSPSNKVTEKGKDVELRCDPISGHTALYWYRQSLGQGLEFLIYFQGNSAPDKSGLPSDRFSAERTGGSVSTLTIQRTQQEDSAVYLCASSLASSGIQETQYFGPGTRLLVL.

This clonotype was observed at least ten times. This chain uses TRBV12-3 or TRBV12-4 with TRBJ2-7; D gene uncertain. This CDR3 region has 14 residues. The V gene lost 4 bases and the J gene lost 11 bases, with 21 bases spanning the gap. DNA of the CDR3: TGTGCCAGCAGTTCCTCCCTTGACGTTCGGGCGAAGTACTTC. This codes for CASSSSLDVRAKYF.

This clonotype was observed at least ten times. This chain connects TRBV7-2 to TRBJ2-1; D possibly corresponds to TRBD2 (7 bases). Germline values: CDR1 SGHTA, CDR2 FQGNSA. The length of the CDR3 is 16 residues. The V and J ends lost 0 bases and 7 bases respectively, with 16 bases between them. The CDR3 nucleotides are TGTGCCAGCAGCTTAGCGTTCGGCGGGGGCTTGAATGAGCAGTTCTTC. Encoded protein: CASSLAFGGGLNEQFF.

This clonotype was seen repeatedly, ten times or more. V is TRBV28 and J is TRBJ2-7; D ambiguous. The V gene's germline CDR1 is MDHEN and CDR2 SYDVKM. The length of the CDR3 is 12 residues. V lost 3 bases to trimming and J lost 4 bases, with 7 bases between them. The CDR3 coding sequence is TGTGCCAGCAGTTTGGCCCCATACGAGCAGTACTTC. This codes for CASSLAPYEQYF.

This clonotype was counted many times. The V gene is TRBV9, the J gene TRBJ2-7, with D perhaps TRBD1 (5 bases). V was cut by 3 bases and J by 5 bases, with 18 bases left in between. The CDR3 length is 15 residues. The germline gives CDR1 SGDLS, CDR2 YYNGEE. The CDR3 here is CASSALDRAIDEQYF. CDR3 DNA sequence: TGTGCCAGCAGCGCTCTCGACAGAGCCATAGACGAGCAGTACTTC.

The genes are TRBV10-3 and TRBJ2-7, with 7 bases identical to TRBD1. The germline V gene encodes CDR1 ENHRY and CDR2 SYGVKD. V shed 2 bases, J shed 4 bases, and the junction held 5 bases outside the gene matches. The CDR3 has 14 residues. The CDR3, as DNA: TGTGCCATCAGTGAGCGACAGGGACATTACGAGCAGTACTTC. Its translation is CAISERQGHYEQYF.

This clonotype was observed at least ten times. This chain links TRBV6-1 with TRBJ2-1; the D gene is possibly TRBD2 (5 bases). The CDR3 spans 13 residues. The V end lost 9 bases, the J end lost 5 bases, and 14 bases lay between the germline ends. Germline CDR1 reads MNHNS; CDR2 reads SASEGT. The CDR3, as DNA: TGTGCCAGTACTCCTGGAGGAGACAATGAGCAGTTCTTC. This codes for CASTPGGDNEQFF.

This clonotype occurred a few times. The CDR3 nucleotides read TGCAGTGCTAGTAATAGCGGGGGGGTGTCGGGCTCCTACAATGAGCAGTTCTTC. Amino acids: CSASNSGGVSGSYNEQFF. This sequence joins TRBV20-1 and TRBJ2-1, with 11 bases fitting TRBD2. In germline, CDR1 is DFQATT, CDR2 SNEGSKA (reference sequence). V was pared by 3 bases and J by 0 bases, with 10 bases of the junction left unmatched. The CDR3 totals 18 residues.

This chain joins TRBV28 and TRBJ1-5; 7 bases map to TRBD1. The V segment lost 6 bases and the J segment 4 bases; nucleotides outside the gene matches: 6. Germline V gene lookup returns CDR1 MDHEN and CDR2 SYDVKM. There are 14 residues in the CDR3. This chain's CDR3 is CASRPGTVNQPQHF. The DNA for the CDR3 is TGTGCCAGCAGGCCTGGGACAGTTAATCAGCCCCAGCATTTT.

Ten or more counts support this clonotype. CDR3 protein: CSAKLSGGAVGQFF. The DNA of the CDR3 is TGCAGTGCTAAGCTTAGCGGGGGGGCCGTTGGGCAGTTCTTC. V is TRBV20-1 and J is TRBJ2-1; 11 bases align to TRBD2. The CDR3 totals 14 residues. Per the germline V gene, CDR1 is DFQATT and CDR2 is SNEGSKA (reference sequence). After removal of 4 bases from V and 12 bases from J, the junction contained 11 bases not matched to a gene.

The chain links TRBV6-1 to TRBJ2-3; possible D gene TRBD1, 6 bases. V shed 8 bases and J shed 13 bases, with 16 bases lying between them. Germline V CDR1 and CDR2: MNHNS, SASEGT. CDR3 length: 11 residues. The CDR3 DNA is TGTGCCAGCTCAAGACAGGCCCTCAAGTATTTT. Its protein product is CASSRQALKYF.

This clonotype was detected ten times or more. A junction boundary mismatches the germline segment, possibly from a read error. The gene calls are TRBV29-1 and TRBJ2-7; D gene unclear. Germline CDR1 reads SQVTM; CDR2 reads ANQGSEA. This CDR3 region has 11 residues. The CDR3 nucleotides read TGCAGCGTTTTGGGTGAAGGGCTTCAGCACTTC. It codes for CSVLGEGLQHF.

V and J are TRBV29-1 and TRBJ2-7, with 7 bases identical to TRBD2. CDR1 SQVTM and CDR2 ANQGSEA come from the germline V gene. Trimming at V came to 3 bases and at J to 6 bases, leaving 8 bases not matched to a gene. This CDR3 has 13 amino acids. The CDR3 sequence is CSVDSGTGGEQYF. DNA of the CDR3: TGCAGCGTTGACAGCGGGACCGGTGGCGAGCAGTACTTC.

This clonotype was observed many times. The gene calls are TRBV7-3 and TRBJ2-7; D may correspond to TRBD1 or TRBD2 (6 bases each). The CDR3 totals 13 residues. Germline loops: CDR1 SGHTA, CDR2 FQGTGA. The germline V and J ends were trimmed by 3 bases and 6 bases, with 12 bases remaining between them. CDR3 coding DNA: TGTGCCAGCAGCTTCCAAGGGGGGTCCGAGCAGTACTTC. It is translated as CASSFQGGSEQYF.

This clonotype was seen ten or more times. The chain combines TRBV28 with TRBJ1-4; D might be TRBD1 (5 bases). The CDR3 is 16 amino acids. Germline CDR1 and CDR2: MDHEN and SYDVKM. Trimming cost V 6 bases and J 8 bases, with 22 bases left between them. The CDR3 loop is CASSLTSEQAWEKLFF. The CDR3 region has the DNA TGTGCCAGCAGCTTAACCTCAGAACAGGCGTGGGAAAAACTGTTTTTT.